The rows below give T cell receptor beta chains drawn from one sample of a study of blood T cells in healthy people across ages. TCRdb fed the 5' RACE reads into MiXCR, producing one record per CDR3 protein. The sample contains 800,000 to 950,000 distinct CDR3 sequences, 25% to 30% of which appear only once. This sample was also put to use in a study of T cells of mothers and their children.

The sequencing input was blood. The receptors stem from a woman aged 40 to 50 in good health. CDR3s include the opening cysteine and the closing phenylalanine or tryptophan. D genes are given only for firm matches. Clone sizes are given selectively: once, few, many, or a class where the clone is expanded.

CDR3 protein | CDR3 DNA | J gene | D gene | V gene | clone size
CASSLVTGKNEQFF | TGTGCCAGCAGCTTAGTAACGGGTAAGAATGAGCAGTTCTTC | TRBJ2-1 | - | TRBV7-2 | -
CASGLVGGPVNEQFF | TGTGCTAGTGGTTTGGTGGGGGGGCCGGTAAATGAGCAGTTCTTC | TRBJ2-1 | - | TRBV12-5 | -
CASSWGASGGAREQFF | TGTGCCAGCTCCTGGGGCGCTAGCGGGGGGGCGAGAGAGCAGTTCTTC | TRBJ2-1 | TRBD2 | TRBV2 | -
CASSLPHTDTQYF | TGCGCCAGCAGCTTGCCCCACACAGATACGCAGTATTTT | TRBJ2-3 | - | TRBV5-1 | -
CASSQVYGGYTF | TGTGCCAGCAGCCAAGTCTATGGGGGCTACACCTTC | TRBJ1-2 | - | TRBV3-1 | -
CASSYSIRQGRSSGANVLTF | TGTGCCAGCAGTTACTCGATTAGGCAGGGGCGCAGTTCTGGGGCCAACGTCCTGACTTTC | TRBJ2-6 | - | TRBV6-5 | many
CSARDPMAGYPHNEQFF | TGCAGTGCTAGAGACCCGATGGCGGGGTACCCCCACAATGAGCAGTTCTTC | TRBJ2-1 | - | TRBV20-1 | -
CASSVVGFPDTQYF | TGTGCCAGCAGCGTAGTGGGCTTCCCAGATACGCAGTATTTT | TRBJ2-3 | - | TRBV9 | -
CASSLELIQETQYF | TGTGCCAGCAGCTTAGAGCTAATCCAAGAGACCCAGTACTTC | TRBJ2-5 | - | TRBV7-9 | many
CASSDPPGLAGQFF | TGTGCCAGCAGTGATCCGCCGGGACTAGCGGGGCAGTTCTTC | TRBJ2-1 | TRBD2 | TRBV6-2/TRBV6-3 | -
CASSTAYEQYF | TGTGCCAGCAGCACAGCCTACGAGCAGTACTTC | TRBJ2-7 | - | TRBV7-2 | many
CASTSLPRSQPHEQYF | TGTGCCAGCACCTCCCTCCCAAGGTCCCAGCCCCACGAGCAGTACTTC | TRBJ2-7 | - | TRBV28 | few
CASSQDRRQSPRNTIYF | TGCGCCAGCAGCCAAGATCGTAGACAGAGCCCCAGAAACACCATATATTTT | TRBJ1-3 | - | TRBV4-3 | -
CASSAGARLSGANVLTF | TGTGCCAGCAGTGCAGGTGCCCGACTCTCTGGGGCCAACGTCCTGACTTTC | TRBJ2-6 | - | TRBV6-6 | -
CASSERRQNNSPLHF | TGTGCCAGCAGTGAAAGGCGGCAGAATAATTCACCCCTCCACTTT | TRBJ1-6 | - | TRBV6-1 | once
CSVELAWYPDTQYF | TGCAGCGTTGAACTAGCGTGGTATCCAGATACGCAGTATTTT | TRBJ2-3 | - | TRBV29-1 | -
CASRGSPSSTDTQYF | TGTGCCAGCAGGGGATCCCCCTCTAGCACAGATACGCAGTATTTT | TRBJ2-3 | - | TRBV7-3 | -
CASSISTTYNEQFF | TGCGCCAGCAGTATCTCGACAACCTACAATGAGCAGTTCTTC | TRBJ2-1 | - | TRBV5-1 | -
CASSLERGDTEAFF | TGCGCCAGCAGCTTGGAGCGGGGGGACACTGAAGCTTTCTTT | TRBJ1-1 | - | TRBV5-1 | -
CASREGGYSYEQYF | TGTGCCAGCAGGGAAGGGGGATATTCCTACGAGCAGTACTTC | TRBJ2-7 | - | TRBV2 | -
CTTSRVDNEQFF | TGTACCACCAGCAGAGTAGACAATGAGCAGTTCTTC | TRBJ2-1 | - | TRBV15 | many
CASPATLTSGGVPDTQYF | TGTGCCAGCCCCGCAACCCTGACTAGCGGGGGGGTTCCAGATACGCAGTATTTT | TRBJ2-3 | TRBD2 | TRBV28 | -
CASSLYGALDDGEQYF | TGCGCCAGCAGCTTGTATGGGGCGTTAGATGATGGTGAGCAGTACTTC | TRBJ2-5 | - | TRBV5-1 | -
CASSKVSTDAQYF | TGTGCTAGCAGTAAGGTCAGCACAGATGCGCAGTATTTT | TRBJ2-3 | - | TRBV7-7 | few
CASSQGENHGGELFF | TGTGCCAGCAGCCAAGGCGAGAATCACGGCGGGGAGCTGTTTTTT | TRBJ2-2 | - | TRBV4-2 | -
CASSPISSYNEQFF | TGTGCCAGCAGCCCGATCAGCTCCTACAATGAGCAGTTCTTC | TRBJ2-1 | - | TRBV7-3 | many
CASSPPSESTGELFF | TGTGCTAGCAGCCCTCCTAGCGAAAGCACCGGGGAGCTGTTTTTT | TRBJ2-2 | - | TRBV7-7 | -
CAWSGGRDTEAFF | TGTGCCTGGAGTGGGGGGCGCGACACTGAAGCTTTCTTT | TRBJ1-1 | - | TRBV30 | -
CASRGQGRTYEQYF | TGTGCCAGCAGGGGACAGGGCCGTACCTACGAGCAGTACTTC | TRBJ2-7 | TRBD1 | TRBV6-6 | many
CAISPDPPTNTEAFF | TGTGCCATCAGTCCGGATCCTCCGACGAACACTGAAGCTTTCTTT | TRBJ1-1 | - | TRBV28 | -
CASSYTINTEAFF | TGTGCCAGCAGTTACACGATTAACACTGAAGCTTTCTTT | TRBJ1-1 | - | TRBV6-2/TRBV6-3 | few
CASKGQRVYNEQFF | TGTGCCAGCAAGGGACAGCGAGTTTACAATGAGCAGTTCTTC | TRBJ2-1 | TRBD1 | TRBV28 | -
CSVDATGNYGYTF | TGCAGCGTTGACGCGACAGGCAACTATGGCTACACCTTC | TRBJ1-2 | - | TRBV29-1 | few
CSACQGNGQPQHF | TGCAGTGCTTGCCAGGGGAACGGTCAGCCCCAGCATTTT | TRBJ1-5 | - | TRBV20-1 | -
CATSDFSDRGTDTQYF | TGTGCCACCAGTGATTTTTCGGACAGGGGCACAGATACGCAGTATTTT | TRBJ2-3 | TRBD1 | TRBV24-1 | few
CASSLLARVETQYF | TGTGCCAGCAGCTTATTGGCCAGGGTGGAGACCCAGTACTTC | TRBJ2-5 | - | TRBV7-2 | -
CSAQRGPLYNEQFF | TGCAGTGCCCAAAGGGGGCCGCTCTACAATGAGCAGTTCTTC | TRBJ2-1 | TRBD1 | TRBV20-1 | few
CSVTLGALAKNIQYF | TGCAGTGTCACACTAGGGGCCTTAGCCAAAAACATTCAGTACTTC | TRBJ2-4 | - | TRBV20-1 | once
CASSLAEQGKNTQYF | TGTGCCAGCAGTTTGGCGGAGCAGGGGAAGAATACGCAGTATTTT | TRBJ2-3 | - | TRBV28 | -
CATSRDFRSGGADTQYF | TGTGCCACCAGCAGAGATTTTCGAAGCGGGGGGGCAGATACGCAGTATTTT | TRBJ2-3 | TRBD2 | TRBV15 | few
CSVERAGDEQFF | TGCAGCGTTGAACGCGCGGGCGATGAGCAGTTCTTC | TRBJ2-1 | - | TRBV29-1 | many
CASSLSGTLNTGELFF | TGTGCCAGCAGTTTATCGGGGACACTGAACACCGGGGAGCTGTTTTTT | TRBJ2-2 | - | TRBV12-3/TRBV12-4 | few
CASSKIAGEVSTVDQPQHF | TGTGCCAGCAGCAAAATCGCAGGGGAGGTTTCCACAGTTGATCAGCCCCAGCATTTT | TRBJ1-5 | - | TRBV21-1 | -